The T cell receptor beta chain described here comes from a study of T-cell memory formation after mild COVID-19. For the study at large: The two donors had largely donor-specific TCR clusters. Points from the study as a whole: Whereas later expanders leaned CD4+, clones contracting day 15 to 85 showed a balanced CD4/CD8 makeup.

Comment on this clonotype: Its antigen is not identified.

TCR alpha and TCR beta cDNA libraries with sample barcodes and UMIs came from 5'RACE using constant-segment primers. MiXCR, applied by TCRdb to the 5' RACE reads, yields one record per CDR3 protein. This sample has 250,000 to 350,000 distinct CDR3 sequences, with 15% to 20% found just once. The ends lost 10 bases at V and 3 bases at J; junction bases unmatched: 13. CDR1 and CDR2 from the germline V gene are SNHLY and FYNNEI. The CDR3 is made up of 16 amino acids. Source material: PBMCs or a T cell subset sorted from them (not recorded which). This chain links TRBV2 with TRBJ2-1, with 9 nucleotides matching TRBD2. This clonotype originated in a man between 18 and 35 years old who had mild COVID-19 (a few samples of this study predate the infection). Cell type and time point are not known. The CDR3 spells CAIRVERGVNYNEQFF. Written as DNA, the CDR3 is TGTGCCATCCGTGTAGAGCGGGGGGTGAACTACAATGAGCAGTTCTTC.